Below are 17 T cell receptor beta chains sequenced from a single sample in a study of T cell responses to AZD1222 COVID-19 vaccine. Sequenced by immunoSEQ multiplex PCR; TCRdb stores in-frame clones only, minus some. The sample lists under 200,000 clones; around 94% were seen once. Sample: peripheral blood, taken on day 0 of AZD1222 vaccination. These receptors were obtained from an adult in good health.

This clone occurred a few times. The V call is TRBV6-5, the J call TRBJ2-7, with TRBD1 identical over 10 bases. Germline loops: CDR1 MNHEY, CDR2 SVGAGI. CDR3 length: 14 residues. J was trimmed by 2 bases and V by 6 bases; bases with no gene match: 4. In DNA, the CDR3 is TGTGCCAGCAGGAGGGGGACAGGGGCCTACGAGCAGTACTTC. Its translation: CASRRGTGAYEQYF.

The chain recombines TRBV27 with TRBJ2-7; 9 bases are a match to TRBD1. CDR1 and CDR2 from the germline V gene are MNHEY and SMNVEV (reference sequence). Trimming cost V 1 base and J 8 bases; bases outside gene matches: 3. This CDR3 is built from 13 residues. In DNA form, the CDR3 reads TGTGCCAGCAGTTTATTGGGACAGGGCCAGCAGTACTTC. Its protein product is CASSLLGQGQQYF.

V gene TRBV18 combines with J gene TRBJ1-5; 7 bases agree with TRBD1. The CDR3 length is 15 residues. The V segment lost 1 base and the J segment 3 bases; nucleotides outside the gene matches: 3. CDR1 and CDR2 (germline): KGHSH, LQKENI. CDR3 sequence reads: CASSPRGQLNQPQHF. CDR3 coding DNA: TGTGCCAGCTCACCACGGGGACAGCTCAATCAGCCCCAGCATTTT.

The chain carries TRBV6-5 and TRBJ1-6, with no clear D. Germline V gene data show CDR1 as MNHEY and CDR2 as SVGAGI. V was trimmed by 7 bases and J by 10 bases, leaving 14 bases between them. The CDR3 contains 13 residues. Here the CDR3 reads CASKRSAGSPLHF. The CDR3 coding sequence is TGTGCCAGCAAAAGGTCCGCCGGGTCACCCCTCCACTTT.

The V gene is TRBV6-4, the J gene TRBJ1-5; 7 bases match TRBD1. V lost 6 bases to trimming and J lost 2 bases; unmatched junction nucleotides: 4. The germline V gene has CDR1 MRHNA and CDR2 SNTAGT. CDR3 length: 14 amino acids. CDR3 in DNA: TGTGCCAGCAGCCGGGACAGTGGCAATCAGCCCCAGCATTTT. Encoded protein: CASSRDSGNQPQHF.

The CDR3 nucleotides are TGTGCCAGCTCACTTCGGGACAGTAGCTCTGGAAACACCATATATTTT. It is translated as CASSLRDSSSGNTIYF. The genes are TRBV18 and TRBJ1-3; 7 positions agree with TRBD1. Germline CDR1 reads KGHSH; CDR2 reads LQKENI. V shed 4 bases, J shed 0 bases, and the junction held 6 bases outside the gene matches. CDR3 size: 16 residues.

The rearrangement uses TRBV6-5 and TRBJ1-3; D ambiguous. CDR3 length equals 14 residues. Per the germline V gene, CDR1 is MNHEY and CDR2 is SVGAGI. With 10 bases removed from V and 5 bases from J, the gap between germline ends came to 18 bases. The CDR3 loop is CATHNRVARNTIYF. The CDR3 bases are TGTGCCACCCATAACCGGGTAGCACGAAACACCATATATTTT.

This chain uses TRBV7-2 with TRBJ1-3; perhaps TRBD1 as D (6 bases). Germline V lookup: CDR1 SGHTA, CDR2 FQGNSA. The V gene lost 0 bases and the J gene lost 2 bases, with 11 bases spanning the gap. The CDR3 has 16 amino acids. CDR3 residues: CASSLASPGAGNTIYF. The CDR3 nucleotides read TGTGCCAGCAGCTTAGCTTCGCCAGGGGCTGGAAACACCATATATTTT.

The gene calls are TRBV4-1 and TRBJ1-5; D gene unclear. The germline V and J ends were trimmed by 4 bases and 4 bases, with 8 bases remaining between them. The germline CDR1 and CDR2 sequences are MGHRA and YSYEKL. The CDR3 consists of 13 residues. The CDR3 DNA sequence: TGCGCCAGCAGCCTCAAAGAAAATCAGCCCCAGCATTTT. As protein: CASSLKENQPQHF.

This chain connects TRBV7-9 to TRBJ2-5, with TRBD2 identical over 9 bases. This CDR3 is built from 15 residues. The ends lost 5 bases at V and 2 bases at J; junction bases unmatched: 6. Germline CDR1 and CDR2: SEHNR and FQNEAQ (reference sequence). The CDR3 DNA reads TGTGCCAGCAGCAGGGTAGCGGGAGTTCAAGAGACCCAGTACTTC. Residues: CASSRVAGVQETQYF.

The chain is built from TRBV21-1 and TRBJ1-1. TRBV21-1 is an annotated pseudogene. The CDR3 spans 16 residues. CDR3 region: CASSPHREGARTEAFF. The CDR3 DNA reads as TGTGCCAGCAGCCCACATCGGGAGGGGGCGCGCACTGAAGCTTTCTTT.

A remark on this clone: The same CDR3 is also encoded by other DNA sequences in this sample. V is TRBV5-1 and J is TRBJ1-1; tentatively, D is TRBD1 (5 bases). From germline, CDR1 is SGHRS and CDR2 YFSETQ. This CDR3 contains 14 residues. Trimming took off 4 bases at V and 0 bases at J, with 10 bases between the two ends. The CDR3 loop is CASSPGTVNTEAFF. The CDR3 coding sequence is TGCGCCAGCAGCCCCGGGACGGTGAACACTGAAGCTTTCTTT.

The chain combines TRBV28 with TRBJ1-5; D is unresolved. CDR1 is MDHEN and CDR2 is SYDVKM in the germline V gene. The CDR3 extends over 15 amino acids. Deletions cut 8 bases from V and 3 bases from J, with 17 bases between. CDR3 sequence reads: CASDRMDVLNQPQHF. CDR3 nucleotide sequence: TGTGCCAGCGATCGGATGGACGTCCTCAATCAGCCCCAGCATTTT.

The chain recombines TRBV28 with TRBJ2-1, with unresolved D. CDR1 and CDR2 (germline): MDHEN, SYDVKM. The CDR3 covers 14 residues. V was clipped by 3 bases and J by 0 bases, with 6 bases between them. Here the CDR3 DNA reads TGTGCCAGCAGTTTCCAGAGCTCCTACAATGAGCAGTTCTTC. Its protein product is CASSFQSSYNEQFF.

The V call is TRBV7-9, the J call TRBJ1-5; 7 bases are shared with TRBD1. The CDR3 length is 14 residues. Germline trimming cut 4 bases from V and 9 bases from J; bases unmatched to any gene: 9. Germline CDR1 SEHNR, CDR2 FQNEAQ (reference sequence). CDR3 bases: TGTGCCAGCAGCTCCCTCTCAGGGGGTGGGCCCCAGCATTTT. The encoded protein is CASSSLSGGGPQHF.

The CDR3 spells CASSSGSFPIYF. The CDR3 DNA reads as TGTGCCAGCAGTTCTGGTTCGTTTCCCATATATTTT. V is TRBV28 and J is TRBJ1-3; D remains unclear. The CDR3 length is 12 residues. V gave up 4 bases and J gave up 11 bases, with 12 bases separating them. Germline V gene lookup returns CDR1 MDHEN and CDR2 SYDVKM. The full variable domain, its missing parts supplied by reference TRBV28 and TRBJ1-3, is DVKVTQSSRYLVKRTGEKVFLECVQDMDHENMFWYRQDPGLGLRLIYFSYDVKMKEKGDIPEGYSVSREKKERFSLILESASTNQTSMYLCASSSGSFPIYFGEGSWLTVV.

This chain joins TRBV5-8 and TRBJ1-2; TRBD1 aligns across 8 bases. Germline assignment: CDR1 SGHTS and CDR2 YDEGEE. CDR3 length equals 14 residues. V shed 4 bases and J 8 bases; nucleotides not matched to a gene: 10. In nucleotides, the CDR3 is TGTGCCAGCAGCACGGGACAGGATGGGCAGGGCTACACCTTC. Protein sequence: CASSTGQDGQGYTF.